The clone carrying this TCR beta chain was detected a few times. In the original workflow: Estimated nucleated cell counts came from reference gene primer amplification. This table comes from immunoSEQ multiplex PCR, and its TCRdb copy is limited to in-frame clones, with some not included. V and J calls and clone size follow that table, whereas D and trimming were derived from the DNA. The sample records a few hundred thousand clones, roughly 88% being singletons. Trimming cost V 2 bases and J 5 bases, with 10 bases left between them. CDR3 length: 13 residues. Germline-derived CDR1 and CDR2 are SGHRS and YFSETQ. The data were taken from a study of blood T cell repertoires in COVID-19. In the study overall: PBMCs, B-cell-depleted T cells, or T cells provided the cDNA or gDNA that made up the material.

This TCR came from a woman aged 25 to 39 with acute or convalescent COVID-19. The sequenced sample was peripheral blood. The gene calls are TRBV5-1 and TRBJ2-5; D not resolved. As DNA, the CDR3 is TGCGCCAGCAGCTTAAGTGTCCAGGAGACCCAGTACTTC. It codes for CASSLSVQETQYF.